The clone carrying this T cell receptor (beta chain) was recorded at least ten times. TCR beta CDR3 regions were amplified from RNA transcripts. HTBI primers drove first-round RT-PCR of the TCR CDR3. TCRdb itself ran the multiplex PCR reads through MiXCR, one entry per CDR3 protein. The sample consists of 620,000 or so distinct CDR3 sequences, more than 14% of them appearing once. The sample comes from a study of T cells in Graves' hyperthyroidism and ophthalmopathy. The wider study: Staff took peripheral blood when the initial diagnosis was made, before any treatment began.

Patients having uncontrolled infection, another autoimmune disease, pregnancy or lactation were not included. The germline CDR1 and CDR2 sequences are MNHEY and SVGEGT. Trimming removed 6 bases from V and 0 bases from J, with 17 bases in between. The CDR3 is made up of 16 amino acids. The TCR was taken from a woman aged 45-65 years with Graves' ophthalmopathy. The chain is built from TRBV6-2 or TRBV6-3 and TRBJ1-1; D perhaps matches TRBD1 (6 bases). Sequences were obtained from blood. The CDR3 here is CASREPGHTLNTEAFF. CDR3 coding DNA: TGTGCCAGCAGGGAACCGGGACACACGTTGAACACTGAAGCTTTCTTT.